These T cell receptor beta chains were read from a single sample in a study of T cell responses to AZD1222 COVID-19 vaccine. Method: immunoSEQ multiplex PCR; TCRdb's copy keeps in-frame clones and lacks some. Of 100,000 to 150,000 clones listed, more than 85% are singletons. The sequences come from peripheral blood, collected 28 days after the second AZD1222 dose. These receptors all stem from an adult who received the AZD1222 COVID-19 vaccine. The CDR3 runs from the conserved cysteine through the conserved F or W. Each record gives: CDR3 length, V gene, J gene, CDR3 protein.

>16|TRBV11-3|TRBJ1-2
CASSLDPTRYNYGYTF
>12|TRBV15|TRBJ2-7
CATSSSSYEQYF
>17|TRBV9|TRBJ2-2
CASSVAPGSAGTGELFF
>16|TRBV5-1|TRBJ1-2
CASSFQPPGQGDGYTF
>14|TRBV5-1|TRBJ1-5
CASSLGQTNQPQHF
>16|TRBV25-1|TRBJ2-1
CASSRGGPSGYNEQFF
>13|TRBV12-3/TRBV12-4|TRBJ2-5
CASSLGREETQYF
>14|TRBV6-2/TRBV6-3|TRBJ1-2
CASSYLLLNYGYTF
>13|TRBV6-6|TRBJ1-2
CASRAGGDYGYTF
>16|TRBV9|TRBJ2-1
CASSGRDPSPYNEQFF
>15|TRBV24-1|TRBJ2-1
CATSEWRTSYNEQFF
>17|TRBV15|TRBJ2-1
CATSASSGLSPYNEQFF
>14|TRBV18|TRBJ1-1
CASSPYGENTEAFF
>12|TRBV5-1|TRBJ2-7
CASSFGEGEQYF
>14|TRBV19|TRBJ1-2
CASSIPGSNYGYTF
>17|TRBV19|TRBJ2-3
CASSAARRSGGTDTQYF
>14|TRBV6-5|TRBJ2-3
CASSYSRMGDTQYF
>15|TRBV18|TRBJ1-1
CASSPQASGGSEAFF
>16|TRBV3-1/TRBV3-2|TRBJ2-7
CASSQDRGGTFYEQYF
>15|TRBV18|TRBJ2-3
CASSLPGLASDTQYF
>15|TRBV6-4|TRBJ2-3
CASSDSSGGTDTQYF
>17|TRBV7-2|TRBJ2-4
CASTPRGQTLAKNIQYF
>13|TRBV12-3/TRBV12-4|TRBJ2-7
CASSPGGPYEQYF
>10|TRBV29-1|TRBJ1-1
CSVGPLEAFF
>15|TRBV5-5|TRBJ1-4
CASSLEPNSNEKLFF
>12|TRBV12-3/TRBV12-4|TRBJ1-1
CASSLRTPEAFF
>12|TRBV2|TRBJ1-1
CASSDNLAEAFF
>16|TRBV7-2|TRBJ1-5
CASSLYRGPGNQPQHF
>16|TRBV4-2|TRBJ2-7
CASSQERSESSYEQYF
>13|TRBV6-5|TRBJ1-1
CASSYFGSDEAFF
>18|TRBV11-3|TRBJ2-3
CASSLDGLGVSGTDTQYF
>16|TRBV7-9|TRBJ1-2
CASSLSLDHGLYGYTF
>15|TRBV7-3|TRBJ2-3
CASSLAQGHTDTQYF
>11|TRBV4-1|TRBJ2-1
CASSKGSEQFF
>13|TRBV6-5|TRBJ1-6
CASSYQGNSPLHF
>14|TRBV10-3|TRBJ2-5
CAISEEAGGQTQYF
>15|TRBV19|TRBJ2-3
CASSRTSGSIDTQYF
>15|TRBV2|TRBJ2-5
CASSDPSGGQETQYF
>16|TRBV21-1|TRBJ1-5
CASSTGAGVWNQPQHF
>15|TRBV30|TRBJ2-1
CAWGAPSGGYNEQFF